The 12 T cell receptor beta chains presented below share a single source sample, sequenced in a study of blood T cell repertoires in COVID-19. Sequencing was performed with immunoSEQ multiplex PCR; in TCRdb, only in-frame clones are kept and a portion is missing. The repertoire holds around 62,000 clones, with roughly 83% as singletons. Sequenced input: peripheral blood. The receptors derive from a man aged 50-59 years with active COVID-19.

The rearrangement joins TRBV27 to TRBJ1-2, with 8 bases lining up with TRBD1. The CDR3 runs to 13 residues. Per the germline V gene, CDR1 is MNHEY and CDR2 is SMNVEV (reference sequence). The V gene end was trimmed by 5 bases and the J gene end by 7 bases; junction bases not matched to a gene: 6. CDR3 residues: CASSLRGHVGYTF. The CDR3 coding sequence is TGTGCCAGCAGTCTCAGGGGGCATGTTGGCTACACCTTC.

This chain links TRBV7-6 with TRBJ2-7; D possibly corresponds to TRBD2 (6 bases). V was trimmed by 5 bases and J by 3 bases, leaving 17 bases between them. CDR1 is SGHVS and CDR2 is FNYEAQ in the germline V gene. The CDR3 extends over 15 amino acids. CDR3: CASSAFSGTNYEQYF. The CDR3 nucleotides read TGTGCCAGCAGCGCCTTTAGCGGCACAAACTACGAGCAGTACTTC.

This sequence joins TRBV5-5 and TRBJ2-5; no reliable D call. The CDR3 is 13 residues long. From germline, CDR1 is SGHKS and CDR2 YYEKEE (reference sequence). V lost 4 bases and J lost 5, with 12 bases in between. The CDR3 coding sequence is TGTGCCAGCAGCCGCGCGAGAGAGGAGACCCAGTACTTC. This sequence encodes CASSRAREETQYF.

The chain has TRBV6-6 and TRBJ2-5, with a weak D call TRBD1 (5 bases). Germline values: CDR1 MNHNY, CDR2 SVGAGI (reference sequence). This CDR3 region has 13 residues. Trimming removed 6 bases from V and 5 bases from J, with 13 bases in between. CDR3 coding DNA: TGTGCCAGCAGACAAACAGGTGGTGAGACCCAGTACTTC. This translates into CASRQTGGETQYF.

J is TRBJ1-1 and V is TRBV5-1; 7 bases match TRBD1. V was pared by 2 bases and J by 5 bases, with 9 bases of the junction left unmatched. CDR1 SGHRS and CDR2 YFSETQ come from the germline V gene. CDR3 length: 15 amino acids. This CDR3 reads CASSLQGQGKTEAFF. CDR3 bases: TGCGCCAGCAGCTTACAGGGGCAGGGGAAGACTGAAGCTTTCTTT.

This clone was observed a handful of times. The chain couples TRBV7-9 to TRBJ1-5; the match to TRBD1 covers 7 bases. Per the germline V gene, CDR1 is SEHNR and CDR2 is FQNEAQ (reference sequence). The CDR3 length is 16 residues. Unmatched junction bases numbered 9, after V lost 1 base and J lost 6 bases. CDR3 residues: CASSLGVDRAGQPQHF. The CDR3 nucleotides read TGTGCCAGCAGCTTAGGGGTTGACAGGGCGGGTCAGCCCCAGCATTTT.

This chain uses TRBV5-1 with TRBJ2-5, with 9 nucleotides matching TRBD1. This CDR3 has 15 amino acids. Germline CDR1 reads SGHRS; CDR2 reads YFSETQ. Losses at the gene ends were 4 bases for V and 5 bases for J; bases not matched to a gene: 9. The CDR3 DNA reads as TGCGCCAGCAGCCTGGGGACAGGGCGCCAGGAGACCCAGTACTTC. It translates to CASSLGTGRQETQYF.

J is TRBJ1-4 and V is TRBV5-6; a possible D gene is TRBD1 (6 bases). Germline V gene data show CDR1 as SGHDT and CDR2 as YYEEEE. The V end lost 0 bases, the J end lost 0 bases, and 15 bases lay between the germline ends. This CDR3 region has 18 residues. This chain's CDR3 is CASSLEGGRTATNEKLFF. The CDR3 bases are TGTGCCAGCAGCTTGGAAGGGGGACGTACAGCAACTAATGAAAAACTGTTTTTT.

The chain has TRBV5-1 and TRBJ2-7; 9 bases are a match to TRBD1. The CDR3 loop spans 14 amino acids. Germline V gene lookup returns CDR1 SGHRS and CDR2 YFSETQ. V shed 5 bases and J 5 bases; nucleotides not matched to a gene: 8. The CDR3 DNA follows: TGCGCCAGCAGTATACAGGGGGCGGGGGACGAGCAGTACTTC. Its translation is CASSIQGAGDEQYF.

V usage is TRBV5-6 and J usage is TRBJ1-2, with a weak D call TRBD1 (5 bases). Trimming took off 3 bases at V and 8 bases at J, with 23 bases between the two ends. The CDR3 covers 16 residues. From germline, CDR1 is SGHDT and CDR2 YYEEEE. The CDR3 sequence: CASSSGRGDGREGYTF. CDR3 nucleotides: TGTGCCAGCAGCTCCGGGAGGGGAGACGGTAGAGAGGGCTACACCTTC.

The rearrangement links TRBV5-1 to TRBJ2-2; 8 bases are a match to TRBD2. Germline CDR1 and CDR2: SGHRS and YFSETQ. The CDR3 extends over 15 amino acids. V was clipped by 3 bases and J by 4 bases; unmatched bases: 5. CDR3 protein: CASSYGTSSTGELFF. CDR3 in DNA: TGCGCCAGCAGCTACGGGACTAGTAGCACCGGGGAGCTGTTTTTT. Full variable domain (missing parts from reference TRBV5-1 and TRBJ2-2): KAGVTQTPRYLIKTRGQQVTLSCSPISGHRSVSWYQQTPGQGLQFLFEYFSETQRNKGNFPGRFSGRQFSNSRSEMNVSTLELGDSALYLCASSYGTSSTGELFFGEGSRLTVL.

The rearrangement uses TRBV29-1 and TRBJ2-7, with TRBD1 as a possible D gene (6 bases). The length of the CDR3 is 12 residues. Germline loops: CDR1 SQVTM, CDR2 ANQGSEA. Trimming cost V 7 bases and J 3 bases, with 13 bases left between them. CDR3 coding DNA: TGCAGCGCCCGACAGGACAACTACGAGCAGTACTTC. It yields the protein CSARQDNYEQYF.